The 8 T cell receptor beta chains reported below all come from one sample, sequenced in a study of T cells in Graves' hyperthyroidism and ophthalmopathy. RNA transcripts provided the source from which TCR beta CDR3 regions were amplified. HTBI primers were employed in a first-round RT-PCR of the TCR CDR3. TCRdb recomputed calls from the multiplex PCR reads with MiXCR, one row per CDR3 protein. The table shows 450,000 to 700,000 distinct CDR3 sequences, with 46% occurring only once. Source material: peripheral blood or thyroid tissue (not recorded which). All receptors derive from a woman aged 18-29 years with Graves' hyperthyroidism.

This clonotype was observed at least ten times. The J gene is TRBJ1-1, the V gene TRBV11-3, with 7 bases fitting TRBD1. V was clipped by 2 bases and J by 0 bases; unmatched bases: 6. This CDR3 contains 16 residues. Germline CDR1 is SGHNT and CDR2 is YENEEA. The CDR3 sequence is CASSLWDSDLNTEAFF. The CDR3 DNA is TGTGCCAGCAGCTTATGGGACAGCGATTTGAACACTGAAGCTTTCTTT.

With respect to this clonotype: A much bigger clone sits one base away, suggesting this may be a read error. Because the CDR3's place on the DNA is in doubt, the DNA is left out and the CDR3 is given as listed by TCRdb. The chain recombines TRBV2 with TRBJ1-1. Including both end residues, the CDR3 is 15 amino acids long. From germline, CDR1 is SNHLY and CDR2 FYNNEI. The CDR3 loop is CASSLWGGGNTEASF.

The CDR3 loop reads CASSSSGTGVNTEAFF. The CDR3 DNA sequence: TGTGCCAGCAGTTCCTCCGGGACAGGGGTGAACACTGAAGCTTTCTTT. The chain recombines TRBV7-4 with TRBJ1-1, with 10 positions matching TRBD1. Germline V lookup: CDR1 SGHVT, CDR2 SQSDAQ. This CDR3 region has 16 residues. J lost 0 bases, V lost 6 bases, and 7 bases had no gene match.

This clonotype was detected many times. The chain carries TRBV4-3 and TRBJ2-7, with 8 nucleotides matching TRBD1. Trimming removed 0 bases from V and 3 bases from J; junction bases left unmatched: 10. Germline V gives CDR1 LGHNA, CDR2 YSLEER. The CDR3 has 17 residues. The CDR3 DNA sequence: TGCGCCAGCAGCCAAGATAAGTTAGGACAGGGTAGCTACGAGCAGTACTTC. Residues: CASSQDKLGQGSYEQYF.

The V call is TRBV29-1, the J call TRBJ2-5, with TRBD2 as a possible D gene (5 bases). The germline CDR1 and CDR2 sequences are SQVTM and ANQGSEA. The V end was cut by 7 bases, the J end by 4 bases, with 13 bases between. The CDR3 has 12 amino acids. The CDR3 protein is CSAAEGGETQYF. CDR3 sequence (DNA): TGCAGCGCCGCCGAGGGTGGAGAGACCCAGTACTTC.

This clonotype was counted ten times or more. The chain couples TRBV7-2 to TRBJ1-2, with TRBD1 as a possible D gene (6 bases). CDR1 and CDR2 from the germline V gene are SGHTA and FQGNSA. The CDR3 runs 13 residues. V dropped 5 bases and J dropped 2 bases, with 9 bases sitting between them. CDR3: CASSPGTNYGYTF. The CDR3 region has the DNA TGTGCCAGCAGCCCCGGGACAAACTATGGCTACACCTTC.

This clonotype was detected many times. The chain combines TRBV20-1 with TRBJ2-5, with D tentatively TRBD2 (5 bases). V was pared by 6 bases and J by 1 base, with 18 bases between. CDR1 is DFQATT, CDR2 SNEGSKA, per germline (reference sequence). The CDR3 covers 15 residues. CDR3 in DNA: TGCAGTGCCAAACTAGAGCCAAGATTCCAAGAGACCCAGTACTTC. Protein sequence: CSAKLEPRFQETQYF.

The genes are TRBV7-2 and TRBJ1-4; D gene uncertain. Germline V gene sequence: CDR1 SGHTA, CDR2 FQGNSA. Trimming pared 6 bases from V and 7 bases from J, leaving 18 bases between. This CDR3 region has 15 residues. The CDR3 loop reads CASREEGGIREKLFF. As DNA, the CDR3 is TGTGCCAGCAGGGAAGAGGGCGGGATCCGTGAAAAACTGTTTTTT.